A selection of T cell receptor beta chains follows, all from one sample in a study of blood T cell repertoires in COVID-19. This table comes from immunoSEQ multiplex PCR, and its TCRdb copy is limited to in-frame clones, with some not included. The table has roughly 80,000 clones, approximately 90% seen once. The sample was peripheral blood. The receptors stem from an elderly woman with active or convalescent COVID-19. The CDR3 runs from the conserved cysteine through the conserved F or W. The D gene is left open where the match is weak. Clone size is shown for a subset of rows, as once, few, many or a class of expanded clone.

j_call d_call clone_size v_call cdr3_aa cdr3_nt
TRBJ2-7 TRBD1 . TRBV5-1 CASSLDTGGRSYEQYF TGCGCCAGCAGCTTGGATACAGGGGGAAGGTCCTACGAGCAGTACTTC
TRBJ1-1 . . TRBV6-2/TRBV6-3 CASSLQMNTEAFF TGTGCCAGCAGCCTACAGATGAACACTGAAGCTTTCTTT
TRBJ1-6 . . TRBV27 CASSFQYNSPLHF TGTGCCAGCAGTTTTCAGTATAATTCACCCCTCCACTTT
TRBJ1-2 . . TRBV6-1 CASSEPPLRGWGYTF TGTGCCAGCAGTGAGCCCCCCCTCAGGGGCTGGGGCTACACCTTC
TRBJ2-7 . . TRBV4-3 CASSPPSAVSYEQYF TGCGCCAGCAGCCCCCCATCCGCAGTATCCTACGAGCAGTACTTC
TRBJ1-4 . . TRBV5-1 CASSLSRTQNEKLFF TGCGCCAGCAGCTTGTCTCGGACACAAAATGAAAAACTGTTTTTT
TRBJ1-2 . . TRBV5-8 CASSLRDINYGYTF TGTGCCAGCAGCTTGCGGGACATAAACTATGGCTACACCTTC
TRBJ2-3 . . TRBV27 CASRLQQTGLSTDTQYF TGTGCCAGCAGGCTACAACAAACAGGGTTGAGCACAGATACGCAGTATTTT
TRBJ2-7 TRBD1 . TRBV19 CASSIQGDSYEQYF TGTGCCAGTAGTATTCAGGGGGACTCCTACGAGCAGTACTTC
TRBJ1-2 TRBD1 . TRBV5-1 CASSLGDRDPGYTF TGCGCCAGCAGCTTGGGAGACAGGGATCCTGGCTACACCTTC
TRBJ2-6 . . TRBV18 CASSPRTRSGANVLTF TGTGCCAGCTCACCACGTACGAGGTCTGGGGCCAACGTCCTGACTTTC
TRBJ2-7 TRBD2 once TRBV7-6 CASSVAASGRLYF TGTGCCAGCAGCGTAGCTGCTAGCGGGAGGCTTTACTTC
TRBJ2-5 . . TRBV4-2 CASSQVQPQETQYF TGTGCCAGCAGCCAAGTACAGCCCCAAGAGACCCAGTACTTC
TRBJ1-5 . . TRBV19 CASSVTPNQPQHF TGTGCCAGTAGTGTGACACCGAATCAGCCCCAGCATTTT
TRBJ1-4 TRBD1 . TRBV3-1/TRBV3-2 CASSQAKGQGNEKLFF TGTGCCAGCAGCCAAGCCAAGGGACAGGGGAATGAAAAACTGTTTTTT
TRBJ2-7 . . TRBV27 CASSLMAPYEQYF TGTGCCAGCAGTTTAATGGCTCCCTACGAGCAGTACTTC
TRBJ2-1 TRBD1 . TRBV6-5 CASSYFTGADEQFF TGTGCCAGCAGTTACTTCACAGGGGCCGATGAGCAGTTCTTC
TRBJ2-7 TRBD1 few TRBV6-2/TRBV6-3 CASSYPRGRWYEQYF TGTGCCAGCAGTTATCCAAGGGGGCGCTGGTACGAGCAGTACTTC
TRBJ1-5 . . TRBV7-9 CASSSAGPGSNQPQHF TGTGCCAGCAGCTCGGCGGGCCCCGGGAGCAATCAGCCCCAGCATTTT
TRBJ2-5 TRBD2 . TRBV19 CASSQGLAGEETQYF TGTGCCAGTAGTCAGGGACTAGCGGGAGAAGAGACCCAGTACTTC
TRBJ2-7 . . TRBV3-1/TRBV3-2 CASSGRNRGSSYEQYF TGTGCCAGCAGCGGACGGAATAGGGGTTCAAGCTACGAGCAGTACTTC
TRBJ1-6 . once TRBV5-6 CASSWGRGNSPLHF TGTGCCAGCAGCTGGGGTAGGGGTAATTCACCCCTCCACTTT
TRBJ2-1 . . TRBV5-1 CASTESGTRFYNEQFF TGCGCCAGCACCGAGTCCGGGACTCGATTCTACAATGAGCAGTTCTTC
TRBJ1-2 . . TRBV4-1 CASSPTGDLNYGYTF TGCGCCAGCAGTCCGACAGGTGACCTTAACTATGGCTACACCTTC
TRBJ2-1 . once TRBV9 CASSVGQGSHNEQFF TGTGCCAGCAGCGTGGGTCAGGGGTCCCACAATGAGCAGTTCTTC
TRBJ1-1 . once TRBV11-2 CASSLAQNTEAFF TGTGCCAGCAGCTTAGCACAGAACACTGAAGCTTTCTTT
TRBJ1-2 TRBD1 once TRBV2 CASIPEGDSGTLGYGYTF TGTGCCAGCATCCCAGAAGGGGACAGCGGAACCCTGGGGTATGGCTACACCTTC
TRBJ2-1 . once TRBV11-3 CASSLGRGGVDNEQFF TGTGCCAGCAGCTTAGGAAGAGGGGGGGTTGACAATGAGCAGTTCTTC
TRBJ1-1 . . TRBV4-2 CASSQDLLGGVAFF TGTGCCAGCAGCCAAGACTTACTGGGCGGGGTAGCTTTCTTT
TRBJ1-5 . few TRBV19 CASSIGLRGPSGNQPQHF TGTGCCAGTAGTATAGGGCTCCGGGGTCCCAGTGGCAATCAGCCCCAGCATTTT
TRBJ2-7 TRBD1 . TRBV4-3 CASSQDRQGGYEQYF TGCGCCAGCAGCCAAGATCGACAGGGGGGCTACGAGCAGTACTTC
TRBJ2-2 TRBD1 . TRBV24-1 CATSDSGGTGHANTGELFF TGTGCCACCAGTGATTCTGGAGGGACAGGGCACGCGAACACCGGGGAGCTGTTTTTT
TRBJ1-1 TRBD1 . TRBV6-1 CASSEARQGAATEAFF TGTGCCAGCAGTGAAGCGCGCCAGGGGGCAGCGACTGAAGCTTTCTTT
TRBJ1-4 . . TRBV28 CASSSGGGALEKLFF TGTGCCAGCAGTTCCGGCGGGGGCGCATTGGAAAAACTGTTTTTT
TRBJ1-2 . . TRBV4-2 CASSQDGSYYGYTF TGTGCCAGCAGCCAAGATGGCAGTTACTATGGCTACACCTTC
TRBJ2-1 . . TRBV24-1 CATSDFNYNEQFF TGTGCCACCAGTGATTTCAACTACAATGAGCAGTTCTTC
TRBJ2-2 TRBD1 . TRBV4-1 CASSQERQGAGELFF TGCGCCAGCAGCCAAGAGAGACAGGGAGCCGGGGAGCTGTTTTTT
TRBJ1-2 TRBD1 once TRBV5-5 CASSGSTGTGYTF TGTGCCAGCAGCGGCTCGACAGGGACGGGCTACACCTTC
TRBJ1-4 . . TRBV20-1 CSASRPSLQGEKLFF TGCAGTGCTAGTCGACCGTCCCTACAGGGTGAAAAACTGTTTTTT
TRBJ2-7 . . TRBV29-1 CSVQPAGYEQYF TGCAGCGTGCAACCGGCAGGCTACGAGCAGTACTTC
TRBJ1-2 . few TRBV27 CASSVQGGTFYGYTF TGTGCCAGCAGTGTCCAAGGAGGCACCTTTTACGGCTACACCTTC
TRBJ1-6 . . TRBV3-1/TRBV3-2 CASSRQYSPLHF TGTGCCAGCAGTCGACAGTATTCACCCCTCCACTTT
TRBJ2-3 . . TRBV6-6 CASSYLGGADTQYF TGTGCCAGCAGTTATCTGGGGGGAGCAGATACGCAGTATTTT
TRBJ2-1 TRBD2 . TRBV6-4 CASSDSGTSMVNEQFF TGTGCCAGCAGTGACTCTGGGACTAGTATGGTCAATGAGCAGTTCTTC